This T cell receptor (beta chain) was captured by sequencing in a study of CD8 T cells in ankylosing spondylitis. TCRdb itself ran the 5' RACE reads through MiXCR, one entry per CDR3 protein. Of a few hundred thousand distinct CDR3 sequences listed, about 22% are singletons. From germline, CDR1 is SQVTM and CDR2 ANQGSEA. The CDR3 is made up of 14 amino acids. V was pared by 0 bases and J by 0 bases, with 8 bases between. Study-wide results and caveats: A TCR beta motif made of under 10 highly homologous variants seemed typical of ankylosing spondylitis blood.

This clonotype turned up a few times. No antigen is known for it. This clonotype was obtained from a male donor with ankylosing spondylitis. The specimen was blood, either unsorted or a sorted T cell fraction (not recorded which). J is TRBJ2-5 and V is TRBV29-1, with unresolved D. The CDR3 nucleotides read TGCAGCGTTGAAGACACCGGCGACCAAGAGACCCAGTACTTC. This encodes CSVEDTGDQETQYF.